This TCR beta chain was documented in a study of T-cell reconstitution after alpha-beta-depleted transplantation in children. Study-wide points: Expanded graft clones numbering several hundred reportedly gave rise to alpha-beta T cells about two months after transplant.

The library targeted TCRbeta and was prepared with unique molecular identifiers. TCRdb redid the calling of the PCR reads with MiXCR, one entry per CDR3 protein. The table shows 65,000 to 75,000 distinct CDR3 sequences, with roughly 5% occurring only once. This clonotype was found many times. No antigen is known for it. V was cut by 2 bases and J by 14 bases, with 13 bases left in between. The length of the CDR3 is 12 residues. In germline, CDR1 is MDHEN, CDR2 SYDVKM. Material: PBMCs, mostly from graft donor cells, obtained 180 days after TCRalphabeta/CD19-depleted stem cell transplant. The receptor's source is a boy less than two years old who had a stem cell transplant for acute myeloid leukemia, so the T cells may come from the graft donor. V gene TRBV28 combines with J gene TRBJ2-1; TRBD1 might be the D (6 bases). This CDR3 reads CASSLGQTWEFF. As DNA, the CDR3 is TGTGCCAGCAGTTTAGGACAGACATGGGAGTTCTTC.